What follows is one T cell receptor beta chain and its context. Antigen specificity is unknown. This record belongs to a study of pediatric ulcerative colitis. Study results and caveats: Two rectal clonotypes were found only in ulcerative colitis patients, all of them.

The CDR3 has 15 amino acids. The V segment lost 7 bases and the J segment 0 bases; nucleotides outside the gene matches: 4. Germline lookup yields CDR1 LNHDA and CDR2 SQIVND (reference sequence). The assay was run at survey level. The assay was immunoSEQ multiplex PCR, and TCRdb's table has in-frame clones only and misses some. Here the sample spans 59,000 or so clones, over 70% being singletons. This chain connects TRBV19 to TRBJ2-1; 9 nucleotides align to TRBD2. The specimen was blood. This receptor was taken from a boy aged 10-17 years with moderate ulcerative colitis. CDR3 nucleotides: TGTGCCAGTACCCATAGCGGGAGCTCCTACAATGAGCAGTTCTTC. Protein sequence: CASTHSGSSYNEQFF.